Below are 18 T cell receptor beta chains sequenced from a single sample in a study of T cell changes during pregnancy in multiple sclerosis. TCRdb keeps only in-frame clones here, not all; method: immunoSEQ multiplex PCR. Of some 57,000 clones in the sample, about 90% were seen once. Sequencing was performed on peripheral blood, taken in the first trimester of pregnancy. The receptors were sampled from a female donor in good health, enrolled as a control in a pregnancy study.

CDR3 nucleotide sequence: TGTGCCAGCAACCAGGGTTTACGAGAGACCCAGTACTTC. Translated, it gives CASNQGLRETQYF. The chain joins TRBV7-2 to TRBJ2-5, with D maybe TRBD1 (5 bases). The CDR3 has 13 residues. Trimming removed 7 bases at V and 4 bases at J, with 13 bases between. CDR1 SGHTA and CDR2 FQGNSA come from the germline V gene.

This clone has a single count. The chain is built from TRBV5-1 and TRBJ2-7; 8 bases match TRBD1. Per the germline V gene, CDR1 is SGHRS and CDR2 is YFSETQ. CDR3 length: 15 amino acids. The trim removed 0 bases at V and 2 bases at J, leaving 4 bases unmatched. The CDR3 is CASSLGWTGTYEQYF. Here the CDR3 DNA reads TGCGCCAGCAGCTTGGGCTGGACAGGGACCTACGAGCAGTACTTC.

CDR3 DNA: TGCGCCAGCAGCTTGGCCATCGGGGGGACAGATACGCAGTATTTT. As protein: CASSLAIGGTDTQYF. The chain joins TRBV5-1 to TRBJ2-3, with 7 bases fitting TRBD2. This CDR3 has 15 amino acids. The germline gives CDR1 SGHRS, CDR2 YFSETQ. Losses at the gene ends were 0 bases for V and 3 bases for J; bases not matched to a gene: 4.

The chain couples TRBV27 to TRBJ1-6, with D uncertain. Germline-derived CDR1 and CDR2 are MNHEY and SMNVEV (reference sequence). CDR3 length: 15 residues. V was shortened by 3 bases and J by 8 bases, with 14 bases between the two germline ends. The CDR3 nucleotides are TGTGCCAGCAGTTTCTCTCCGAGAAGCTATTCACCCCTCCACTTT. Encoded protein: CASSFSPRSYSPLHF.

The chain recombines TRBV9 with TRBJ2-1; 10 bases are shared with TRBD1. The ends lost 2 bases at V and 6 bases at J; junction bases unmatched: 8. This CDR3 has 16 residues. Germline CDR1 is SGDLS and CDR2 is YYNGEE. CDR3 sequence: CASSVAGTGVGNEQFF. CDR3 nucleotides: TGTGCCAGCAGCGTGGCCGGGACAGGGGTCGGCAATGAGCAGTTCTTC.

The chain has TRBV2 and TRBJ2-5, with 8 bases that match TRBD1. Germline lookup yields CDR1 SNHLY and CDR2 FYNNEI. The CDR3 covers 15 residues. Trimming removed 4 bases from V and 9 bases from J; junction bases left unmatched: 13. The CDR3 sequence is CASSAIDRGREAQYF. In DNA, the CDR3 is TGTGCCAGCAGTGCCATAGACAGGGGAAGGGAGGCCCAGTACTTC. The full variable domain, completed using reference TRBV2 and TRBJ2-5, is EPEVTQTPSHQVTQMGQEVILRCVPISNHLYFYWYRQILGQKVEFLVSFYNNEISEKSEIFDDQFSVERPDGSNFTLKIRSTKLEDSAMYFCASSAIDRGREAQYFGPGTRLLVL.

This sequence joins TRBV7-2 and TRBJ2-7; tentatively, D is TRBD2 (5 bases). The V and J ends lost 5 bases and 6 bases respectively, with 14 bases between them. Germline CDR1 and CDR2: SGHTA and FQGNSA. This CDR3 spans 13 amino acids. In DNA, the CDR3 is TGTGCCAGCAGCGGAGTCGTCCGGGGCGAGCAGTACTTC. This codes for CASSGVVRGEQYF.

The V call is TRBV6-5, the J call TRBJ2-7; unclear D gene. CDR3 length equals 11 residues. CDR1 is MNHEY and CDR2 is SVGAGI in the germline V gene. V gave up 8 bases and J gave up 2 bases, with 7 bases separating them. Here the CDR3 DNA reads TGTGCCAGCGGCTCGACCTACGAGCAGTACTTC. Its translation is CASGSTYEQYF.

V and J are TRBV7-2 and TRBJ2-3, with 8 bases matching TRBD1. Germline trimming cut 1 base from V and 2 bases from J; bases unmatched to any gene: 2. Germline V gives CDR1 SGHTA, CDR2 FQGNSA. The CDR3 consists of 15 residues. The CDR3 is CASSLGTGHTDTQYF. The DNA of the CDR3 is TGTGCCAGCAGCTTAGGGACAGGGCACACAGATACGCAGTATTTT.

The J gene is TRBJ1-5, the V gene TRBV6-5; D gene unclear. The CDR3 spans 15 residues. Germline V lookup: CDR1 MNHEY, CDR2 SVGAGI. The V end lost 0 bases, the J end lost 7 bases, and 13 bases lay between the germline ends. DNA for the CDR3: TGTGCCAGCAGTTACTCCGTGGCAGCCAGGCAGCCCCAGCATTTT. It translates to CASSYSVAARQPQHF.

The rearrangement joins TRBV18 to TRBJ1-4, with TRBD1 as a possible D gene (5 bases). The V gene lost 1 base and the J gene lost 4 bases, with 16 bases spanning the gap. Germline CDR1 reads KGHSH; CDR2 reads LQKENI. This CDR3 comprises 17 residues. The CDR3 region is CASSPQIGAADNEKLFF. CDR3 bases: TGTGCCAGCTCACCACAGATAGGGGCAGCAGATAATGAAAAACTGTTTTTT.

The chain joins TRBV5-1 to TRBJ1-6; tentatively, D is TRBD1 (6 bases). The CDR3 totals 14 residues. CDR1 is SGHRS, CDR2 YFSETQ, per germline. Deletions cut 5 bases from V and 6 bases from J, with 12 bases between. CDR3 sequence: CASRTGAINSPLHF. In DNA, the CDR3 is TGCGCCAGCAGGACAGGCGCTATTAATTCACCCCTCCACTTT.

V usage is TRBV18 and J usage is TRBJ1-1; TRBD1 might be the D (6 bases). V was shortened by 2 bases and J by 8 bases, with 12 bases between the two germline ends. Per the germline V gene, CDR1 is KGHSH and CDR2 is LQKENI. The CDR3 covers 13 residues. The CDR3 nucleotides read TGTGCCAGCTCACCATCGGACAGCCGAGAAGCTTTCTTT. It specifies CASSPSDSREAFF.

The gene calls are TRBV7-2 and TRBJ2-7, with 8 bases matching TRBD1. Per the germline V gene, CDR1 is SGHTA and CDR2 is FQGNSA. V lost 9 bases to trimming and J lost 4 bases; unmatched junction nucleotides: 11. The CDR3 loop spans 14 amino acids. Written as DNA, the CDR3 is TGTGCCAGTTCCGCCCGACAGGGGCGTTACGAGCAGTACTTC. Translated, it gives CASSARQGRYEQYF.

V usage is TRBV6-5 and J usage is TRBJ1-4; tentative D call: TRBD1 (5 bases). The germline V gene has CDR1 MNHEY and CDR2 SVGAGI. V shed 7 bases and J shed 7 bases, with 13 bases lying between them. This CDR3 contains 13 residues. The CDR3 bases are TGTGCCAGCATGCGGCAGGGAGGTGAAAAACTGTTTTTT. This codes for CASMRQGGEKLFF.

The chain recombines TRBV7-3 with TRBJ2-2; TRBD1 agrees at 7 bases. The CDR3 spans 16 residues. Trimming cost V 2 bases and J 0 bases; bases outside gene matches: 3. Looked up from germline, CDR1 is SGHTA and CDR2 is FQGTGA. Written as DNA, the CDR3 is TGTGCCAGCAGCTTACAGGGGGTTTCGAACACCGGGGAGCTGTTTTTT. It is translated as CASSLQGVSNTGELFF. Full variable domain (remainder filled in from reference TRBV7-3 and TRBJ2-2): GAGVSQTPSNKVTEKGKYVELRCDPISGHTALYWYRQSLGQGPEFLIYFQGTGAADDSGLPNDRFFAVRPEGSVSTLKIQRTERGDSAVYLCASSLQGVSNTGELFFGEGSRLTVL.

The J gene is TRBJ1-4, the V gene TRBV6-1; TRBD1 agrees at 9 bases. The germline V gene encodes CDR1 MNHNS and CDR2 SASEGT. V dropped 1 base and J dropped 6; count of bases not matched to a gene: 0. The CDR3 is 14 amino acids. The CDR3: CASSEGTGDEKLFF. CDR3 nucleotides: TGTGCCAGCAGTGAAGGGACAGGGGATGAAAAACTGTTTTTT.

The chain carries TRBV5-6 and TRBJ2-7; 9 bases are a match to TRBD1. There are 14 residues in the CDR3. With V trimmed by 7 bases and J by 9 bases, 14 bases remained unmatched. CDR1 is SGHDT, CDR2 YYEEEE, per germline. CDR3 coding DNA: TGTGCCAGCCAAGAACAGGGGGCCTTTTTGATGCAGTACTTC. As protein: CASQEQGAFLMQYF.